The sequence of this T cell receptor beta chain was determined in a study of blood T cell repertoires in COVID-19. The germline V gene encodes CDR1 KGHSH and CDR2 LQKENI. The CDR3 has 16 amino acids. The trim removed 0 bases at V and 1 base at J, leaving 2 bases unmatched. Only in-frame clones appear in the TCRdb table, and some are missing; sequencing was by immunoSEQ multiplex PCR. Of about 440,000 clones listed, approximately 88% were seen once; the top ten hold roughly 12%. The material sequenced was peripheral blood. This chain uses TRBV18 with TRBJ2-1; 8 bases are a match to TRBD1. This receptor was identified in a woman aged 45-59 years with COVID-19, enrolled during active disease. The CDR3 region is CASSPPDRASYNEQFF. For the CDR3, the DNA is TGTGCCAGCTCACCACCGGACAGGGCGTCCTACAATGAGCAGTTCTTC.